This passage covers 27 T cell receptor beta chains from one sample sequenced in a study of CD8 T cells in Susac syndrome. Reverse transcription used about 0.45 to 1 ug RNA and random hexamers. TCRdb reprocessed the immunoSEQ multiplex PCR reads via MiXCR and lists one record per CDR3 protein. The table shows about 210,000 distinct CDR3 sequences, with about 94% occurring only once. Sequenced material: CD4+ T cells from PBMCs. Receptors originate from a human donor with Susac syndrome.

This clonotype was seen once. The chain couples TRBV29-1 to TRBJ2-2; 7 bases align to TRBD1. This CDR3 comprises 13 residues. V shed 5 bases, J shed 3 bases, and the junction held 3 bases outside the gene matches. Per the germline V gene, CDR1 is SQVTM and CDR2 is ANQGSEA. In nucleotides, the CDR3 is TGCAGCGTTCTCACAGGGGACACCGGGGAGCTGTTTTTT. Its protein product is CSVLTGDTGELFF.

V is TRBV6-2 or TRBV6-3 and J is TRBJ2-5, with 11 positions matching TRBD1. The CDR3 spans 18 residues. V lost 4 bases, J lost 4 bases, and 14 bases stayed unmatched. Germline V gene lookup returns CDR1 MNHEY and CDR2 SVGEGT. CDR3 region: CASSSPLDWTGGAETQYF. The DNA for the CDR3 is TGTGCCAGCAGTTCTCCCTTAGACTGGACAGGGGGCGCAGAGACCCAGTACTTC.

This sequence joins TRBV2 and TRBJ2-1, with a possible D match to TRBD2 (6 bases). The length of the CDR3 is 16 residues. V lost 0 bases and J lost 3, with 12 bases in between. CDR1 is SNHLY and CDR2 is FYNNEI in the germline V gene. CDR3 sequence (DNA): TGTGCCAGCAGTGAAGCTTCTGCGGGATACTACAATGAGCAGTTCTTC. It specifies CASSEASAGYYNEQFF.

This chain uses TRBV30 with TRBJ2-2, with D hard to call. Germline CDR1 is GTSNPN and CDR2 is SVGIG (reference sequence). Between the trimmed V and J ends, which lost 5 bases and 4 bases, there was a span of 14 bases. The CDR3 totals 14 residues. CDR3 residues: CAWVPSGFTGELFF. CDR3 nucleotides: TGTGCCTGGGTCCCCTCCGGGTTCACCGGGGAGCTGTTTTTT.

The J gene is TRBJ2-4, the V gene TRBV6-2 or TRBV6-3; D perhaps matches TRBD1 (6 bases). From germline, CDR1 is MNHEY and CDR2 SVGEGT. The CDR3 is made up of 14 amino acids. V lost 0 bases, J lost 6 bases, and 9 bases lay in between. The CDR3 DNA reads TGTGCCAGCAGTTACTCACAGGGCGGAAACATTCAGTACTTC. Amino acid sequence: CASSYSQGGNIQYF.

This clonotype has just one count. This rearrangement joins TRBV7-2 to TRBJ2-2; 9 nucleotides agree with TRBD2. With 4 bases clipped from V and 3 bases from J, the junction kept 9 bases outside the gene matches. CDR1 and CDR2 (germline): SGHTA, FQGNSA. The CDR3 covers 17 residues. CDR3 sequence reads: CASSSGGGGGDTGELFF. As DNA, the CDR3 is TGTGCCAGCAGCTCCGGAGGCGGCGGGGGGGACACCGGGGAGCTGTTTTTT.

CDR3 sequence (DNA): TGCAGTGCTAGAAGGTCGGCGGACTACGAGCAGTACTTC. Amino acid sequence: CSARRSADYEQYF. V usage is TRBV20-1 and J usage is TRBJ2-7; D remains unclear. The CDR3 has 13 residues. Trimming cost V 2 bases and J 3 bases, with 11 bases left between them. The V gene's germline CDR1 is DFQATT and CDR2 SNEGSKA (reference sequence).

This clonotype was detected only once. The rearrangement uses TRBV9 and TRBJ1-4, with D possibly matching TRBD1 (5 bases). This CDR3 is built from 14 residues. CDR1 is SGDLS and CDR2 is YYNGEE in the germline V gene. V was clipped by 3 bases and J by 8 bases, with 14 bases between them. The DNA for the CDR3 is TGTGCCAGCAGCGAAGCGGCAGGGAAGGAAAAACTGTTTTTT. It translates to CASSEAAGKEKLFF.

The chain is built from TRBV20-1 and TRBJ2-2, with a possible D match to TRBD1 (6 bases). Germline V gives CDR1 DFQATT, CDR2 SNEGSKA (reference sequence). The CDR3 length is 18 residues. The V and J ends lost 0 bases and 6 bases respectively, with 23 bases between them. This CDR3 reads CSARDVGEIYQGPGELFF. The CDR3, as DNA: TGCAGTGCTAGAGATGTCGGGGAAATATATCAGGGGCCCGGGGAGCTGTTTTTT.

The genes are TRBV7-9 and TRBJ2-5; D unclear. The CDR3 totals 15 residues. Looked up from germline, CDR1 is SEHNR and CDR2 is FQNEAQ (reference sequence). Trimming took 4 bases from V and 3 from J, leaving 15 bases between them. The chain's CDR3 is CASSSLKWFEETQYF. CDR3 in DNA: TGTGCCAGCAGCTCACTAAAGTGGTTCGAAGAGACCCAGTACTTC.

The rearrangement joins TRBV3-1 to TRBJ2-5; 7 bases are shared with TRBD2. Germline values: CDR1 LGHDT, CDR2 YNNKEL (reference sequence). V gave up 0 bases and J gave up 2 bases; unmatched junction bases: 9. This CDR3 is built from 17 residues. The CDR3 sequence: CASSQERTGGTQETQYF. DNA of the CDR3: TGTGCCAGCAGCCAAGAACGGACGGGGGGAACACAAGAGACCCAGTACTTC.

V usage is TRBV4-1 and J usage is TRBJ2-5, with 8 nucleotides matching TRBD1. The CDR3 runs to 15 residues. With 3 bases clipped from V and 5 bases from J, the junction kept 8 bases outside the gene matches. Germline V gene data show CDR1 as MGHRA and CDR2 as YSYEKL. The CDR3 reads CASSHTGQGGETQYF. CDR3 bases: TGCGCCAGCAGCCACACAGGACAGGGTGGGGAGACCCAGTACTTC.

This rearrangement joins TRBV6-5 to TRBJ1-2; D is uncertain. Deletions cut 6 bases from V and 2 bases from J, with 7 bases between. CDR1 and CDR2 from the germline V gene are MNHEY and SVGAGI. The CDR3 covers 12 residues. CDR3 amino acids: CASRKENYGYTF. CDR3 DNA sequence: TGTGCCAGCAGAAAGGAGAACTATGGCTACACCTTC.

The V and J genes are TRBV20-1 and TRBJ2-3; 12 bases are a match to TRBD1. After removal of 3 bases from V and 5 bases from J, the junction contained 12 bases not matched to a gene. The germline CDR1 and CDR2 sequences are DFQATT and SNEGSKA (reference sequence). CDR3 length: 17 residues. CDR3 sequence: CSASWGERDRGQDTQYF. CDR3 bases: TGCAGTGCTAGCTGGGGTGAACGGGACAGGGGGCAAGATACGCAGTATTTT.

This rearrangement joins TRBV5-1 to TRBJ2-7, with 11 bases aligning to TRBD1. The CDR3 runs to 15 residues. V was pared by 4 bases and J by 2 bases, with 5 bases of the junction left unmatched. Germline values: CDR1 SGHRS, CDR2 YFSETQ. In DNA, the CDR3 is TGCGCCAGCAGCCCTGGGACAGGGGGGCCCTACGAGCAGTACTTC. This translates into CASSPGTGGPYEQYF.

The chain links TRBV24-1 to TRBJ2-1, with 8 bases fitting TRBD1. The V gene end was trimmed by 2 bases and the J gene end by 5 bases; junction bases not matched to a gene: 7. Germline loops: CDR1 KGHDR, CDR2 SFDVKD. This CDR3 comprises 16 residues. The CDR3 loop reads CATSDSVRGPNNEQFF. In DNA, the CDR3 is TGTGCCACCAGTGATTCTGTCAGGGGGCCCAACAATGAGCAGTTCTTC.

This rearrangement joins TRBV20-1 to TRBJ2-1; 9 bases fit TRBD2. Germline lookup yields CDR1 DFQATT and CDR2 SNEGSKA (reference sequence). The CDR3 consists of 19 residues. V lost 5 bases, J lost 0 bases, and 17 bases stayed unmatched. The CDR3, as DNA: TGCAGTGCTGCTCCACGCGGCGGGGGGGCATTTCGCTCCTACAATGAGCAGTTCTTC. This encodes CSAAPRGGGAFRSYNEQFF.

The chain carries TRBV5-1 and TRBJ1-6; the D is unclear. V lost 2 bases and J 5 bases, leaving 8 bases between the germline ends. Germline CDR1 SGHRS, CDR2 YFSETQ. The CDR3 is 14 residues long. The CDR3 region has the DNA TGCGCCAGCAGCTTCCGGGATGATAATTCACCCCTCCACTTT. It is translated as CASSFRDDNSPLHF.

This clonotype was counted between two and nine times. The junction departs from the called germline gene at one end, perhaps through a read error. V and J are TRBV7-7 and TRBJ2-2; D is undetermined. Germline V gene sequence: CDR1 SSHAT, CDR2 FNYEAQ (reference sequence). The CDR3 covers 14 residues. In DNA form, the CDR3 reads TGTGCTAGCAGGTCAGGAACGAACACCGGGGAGCTGTTTTTT. Translating gives CASRSGTNTGELFF.

This clonotype showed up just a few times. At one end the junction does not follow the germline gene, possibly because of a read error. The gene calls are TRBV30 and TRBJ1-6; 7 nucleotides align to TRBD1. This CDR3 region has 16 residues. Looked up from germline, CDR1 is GTSNPN and CDR2 is SVGIG (reference sequence). The CDR3 here is CAWSGLPGQTNSPLHF. The CDR3, as DNA: TGTGCCTGGAGTGGGCTACCGGGACAGACTAATTCACCCCTCCATTTT.

This sequence joins TRBV6-1 and TRBJ2-2; 8 bases are a match to TRBD1. The germline V gene has CDR1 MNHNS and CDR2 SASEGT. This CDR3 comprises 17 residues. J lost 3 bases, V lost 6 bases, and 12 bases had no gene match. The CDR3 loop reads CASRRFFRGRDTGELFF. CDR3 nucleotides: TGTGCCAGCAGGCGGTTTTTCAGGGGGCGCGACACCGGGGAGCTGTTTTTT.

The rearrangement links TRBV11-1 to TRBJ2-1, with 9 bases identical to TRBD2. V lost 0 bases to trimming and J lost 7 bases; unmatched junction nucleotides: 10. Germline CDR1 and CDR2: SGHAT and FQDESV (reference sequence). This CDR3 region has 17 residues. CDR3 in DNA: TGTGCCAGCAGCTTAGCGCTCGGCGCGGGGGGGCGTAATGAGCAGTTCTTC. Translated: CASSLALGAGGRNEQFF.

As for this clonotype: The junction and the germline gene differ at one end; a read error may be behind it. The rearrangement uses TRBV7-9 and TRBJ1-5; D not resolved. This CDR3 has 13 amino acids. Germline V gene sequence: CDR1 SEHNR, CDR2 FQNEAQ (reference sequence). CDR3 sequence: CASRLGQNQPQHF. CDR3 in DNA: TGTGCCAGCAGGTTAGGGCAGAATCAGCCCCAGCATTTT.

The chain couples TRBV5-1 to TRBJ2-7; D tentatively reads TRBD1 or TRBD2 (5 bases each). V lost 4 bases and J lost 1, with 18 bases in between. CDR3 size: 16 residues. Germline V gene sequence: CDR1 SGHRS, CDR2 YFSETQ. The CDR3 sequence is CASSPKLTGASYEQYF. In DNA, the CDR3 is TGCGCCAGCAGCCCTAAACTCACCGGGGCTTCCTACGAGCAGTACTTC.

The rearrangement links TRBV20-1 to TRBJ1-1; 10 nucleotides match TRBD1. V dropped 3 bases and J dropped 6; count of bases not matched to a gene: 10. The germline V gene has CDR1 DFQATT and CDR2 SNEGSKA (reference sequence). This CDR3 comprises 15 residues. This chain's CDR3 is CSASPSTGGIAEAFF. The CDR3 DNA is TGCAGTGCTAGCCCCTCGACAGGGGGCATCGCTGAAGCTTTCTTT.

CDR3 sequence reads: CASSARQGGLRSPLHF. The DNA of the CDR3 is TGTGCCAGCAGCGCCCGACAGGGTGGATTACGCTCACCCCTCCACTTT. This chain uses TRBV5-4 with TRBJ1-6, with 7 positions matching TRBD1. This CDR3 has 16 residues. V was clipped by 4 bases and J by 10 bases; unmatched bases: 14. CDR1 is SGHNT and CDR2 is YYREEE in the germline V gene (reference sequence).

The chain links TRBV30 to TRBJ1-3; 7 nucleotides align to TRBD1. The CDR3 is 16 amino acids. The V gene end was trimmed by 3 bases and the J gene end by 4 bases; junction bases not matched to a gene: 12. CDR1 and CDR2 (germline): GTSNPN, SVGIG (reference sequence). Here the CDR3 reads CAWRLEGARSGNTIYF. In DNA form, the CDR3 reads TGTGCCTGGAGACTCGAGGGGGCGCGGTCCGGAAACACCATATATTTT. Variable domain in full (rest from reference TRBV30 and TRBJ1-3): SQTIHQWPATLVQPVGSPLSLECTVEGTSNPNLYWYRQAAGRGLQLLFYSVGIGQISSEVPQNLSASRPQDRQFILSSKKLLLSDSGFYLCAWRLEGARSGNTIYFGEGSWLTVV.